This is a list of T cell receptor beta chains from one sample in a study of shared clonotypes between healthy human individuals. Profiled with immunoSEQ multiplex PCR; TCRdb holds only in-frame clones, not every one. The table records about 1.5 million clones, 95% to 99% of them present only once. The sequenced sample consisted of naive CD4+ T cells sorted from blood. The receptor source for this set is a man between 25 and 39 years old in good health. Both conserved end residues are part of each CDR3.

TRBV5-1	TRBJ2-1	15	CASNDGLADFSEQFF
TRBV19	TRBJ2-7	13	CASSEGATYEQYF
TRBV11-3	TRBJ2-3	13	CASSFGFTDTQYF
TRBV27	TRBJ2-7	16	CASSYQRGDFSYEQYF
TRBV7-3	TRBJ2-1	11	CASSGEDEQFF
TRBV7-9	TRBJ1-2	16	CASSLGWDRANYGYTF
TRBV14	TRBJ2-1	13	CASSQVAGHEQFF
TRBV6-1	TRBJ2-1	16	CASSELAGRLSNEQFF
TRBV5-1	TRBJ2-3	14	CASSKLWDTDTQYF
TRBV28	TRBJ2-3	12	CASSFGSDTQYF
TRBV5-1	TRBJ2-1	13	CASSLPGANEQFF
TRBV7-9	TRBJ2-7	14	CASSFAGATYEQYF
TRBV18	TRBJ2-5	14	CASSPIQDQETQYF
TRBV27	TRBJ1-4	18	CASSNGARGGATNEKLFF
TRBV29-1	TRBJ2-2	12	CSVGGASGELFF
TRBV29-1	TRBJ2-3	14	CSVASSGGADTQYF
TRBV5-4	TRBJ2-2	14	CASSLRTNTGELFF
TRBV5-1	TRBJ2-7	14	CASSLESAGDEQYF
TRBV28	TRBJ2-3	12	CASTSMGPWQYF
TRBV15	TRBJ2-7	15	CATSRDLGGTYEQYF
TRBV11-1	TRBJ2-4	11	CASKRGNIQYF
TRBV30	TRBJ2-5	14	CAWLAGTPPETQYF
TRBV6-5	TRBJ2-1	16	CASSYSSGSGYNEQFF
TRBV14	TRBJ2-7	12	CASSHAGAEQYF
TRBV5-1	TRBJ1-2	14	CASSLGQGEYGYTF
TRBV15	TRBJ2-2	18	CATSRSKLAGLVTGELFF
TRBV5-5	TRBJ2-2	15	CASSLLAGDTGELFF
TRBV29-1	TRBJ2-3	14	CSAPGGLYTDTQYF
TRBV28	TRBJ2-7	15	CASRTSEGPLYEQYF
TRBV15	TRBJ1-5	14	CATAGTVINQPQHF
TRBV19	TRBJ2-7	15	CASSIVTGPLYEQYF
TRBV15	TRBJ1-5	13	CATSRTGNQPQHF
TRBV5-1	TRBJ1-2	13	CASSLEQGDGYTF
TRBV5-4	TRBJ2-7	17	CASSPTGGAGGLGEQYF
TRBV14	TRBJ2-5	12	CASSRKKETQYF
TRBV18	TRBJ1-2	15	CASSQQGSTNYGYTF
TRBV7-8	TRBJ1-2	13	CASSRTQNYGYTF
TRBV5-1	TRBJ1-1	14	CASSSDRPNTEAFF
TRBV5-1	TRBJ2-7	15	CASSPDTWLADEQYF
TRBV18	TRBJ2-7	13	CASSPDVAYEQYF
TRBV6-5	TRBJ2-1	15	CASRRDHSSYNEQFF
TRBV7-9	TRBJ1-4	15	CASSHRSATNEKLFF
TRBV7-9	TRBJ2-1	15	CASSRWAGGPDEQFF
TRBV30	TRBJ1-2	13	CAWSSNSGMGYTF
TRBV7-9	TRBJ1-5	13	CASSTQGTQPQHF
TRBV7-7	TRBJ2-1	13	CASSGGALNEQFF
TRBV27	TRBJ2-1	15	CASSPPRGPYNEQFF
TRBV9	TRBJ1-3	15	CASSARSGSGNTIYF
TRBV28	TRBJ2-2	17	CASSLPAGTAFTGELFF